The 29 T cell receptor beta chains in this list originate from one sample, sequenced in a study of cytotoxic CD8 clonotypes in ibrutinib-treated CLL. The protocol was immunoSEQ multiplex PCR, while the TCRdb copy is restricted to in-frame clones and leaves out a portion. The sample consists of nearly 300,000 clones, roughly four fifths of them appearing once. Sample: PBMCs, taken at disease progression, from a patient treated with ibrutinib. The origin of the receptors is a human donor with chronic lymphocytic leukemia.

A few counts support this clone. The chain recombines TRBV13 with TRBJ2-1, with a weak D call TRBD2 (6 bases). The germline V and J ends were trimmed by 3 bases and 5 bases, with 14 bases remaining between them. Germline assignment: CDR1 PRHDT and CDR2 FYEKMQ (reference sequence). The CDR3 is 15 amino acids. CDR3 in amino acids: CASSFAGSGNNEQFF. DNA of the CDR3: TGTGCCAGCAGCTTTGCCGGGAGCGGAAACAATGAGCAGTTCTTC.

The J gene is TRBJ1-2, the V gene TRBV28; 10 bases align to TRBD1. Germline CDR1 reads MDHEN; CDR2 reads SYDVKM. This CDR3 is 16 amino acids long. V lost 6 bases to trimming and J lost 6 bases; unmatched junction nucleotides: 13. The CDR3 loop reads CASSLTGTGVYHGYTF. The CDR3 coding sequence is TGTGCCAGCAGCTTGACCGGGACAGGGGTCTATCATGGCTACACCTTC.

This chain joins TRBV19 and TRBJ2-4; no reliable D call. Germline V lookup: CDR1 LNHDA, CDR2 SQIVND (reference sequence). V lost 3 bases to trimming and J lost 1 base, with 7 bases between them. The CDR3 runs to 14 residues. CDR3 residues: CASSIDIAKNIQYF. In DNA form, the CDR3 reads TGTGCCAGTAGTATCGACATTGCCAAAAACATTCAGTACTTC.

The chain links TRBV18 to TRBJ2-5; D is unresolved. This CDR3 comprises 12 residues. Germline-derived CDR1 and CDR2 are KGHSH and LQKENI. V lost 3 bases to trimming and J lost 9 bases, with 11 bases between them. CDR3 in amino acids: CASSPLLKAQYF. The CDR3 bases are TGTGCCAGCTCACCCCTTTTAAAGGCCCAGTACTTC.

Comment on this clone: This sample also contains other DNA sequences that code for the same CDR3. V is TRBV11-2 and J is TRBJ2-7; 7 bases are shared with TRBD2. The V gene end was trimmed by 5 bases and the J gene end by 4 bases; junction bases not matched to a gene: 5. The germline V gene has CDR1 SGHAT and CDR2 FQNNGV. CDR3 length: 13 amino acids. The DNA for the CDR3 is TGTGCCAGCAGCATAAGCGGGGCTTACGAGCAGTACTTC. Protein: CASSISGAYEQYF.

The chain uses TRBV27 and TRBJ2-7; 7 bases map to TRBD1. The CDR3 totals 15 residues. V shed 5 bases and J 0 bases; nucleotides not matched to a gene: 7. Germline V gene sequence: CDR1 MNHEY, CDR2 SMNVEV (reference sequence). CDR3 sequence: CASSDTGDTSYEQYF. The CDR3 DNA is TGTGCCAGCAGTGACACAGGGGACACCTCCTACGAGCAGTACTTC.

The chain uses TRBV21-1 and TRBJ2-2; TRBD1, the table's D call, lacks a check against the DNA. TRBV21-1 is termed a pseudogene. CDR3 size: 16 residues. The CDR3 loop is CASSKEQGRWTGELFF. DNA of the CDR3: TGTGCCAGCAGCAAAGAACAGGGGCGTTGGACCGGGGAGCTGTTTTTT.

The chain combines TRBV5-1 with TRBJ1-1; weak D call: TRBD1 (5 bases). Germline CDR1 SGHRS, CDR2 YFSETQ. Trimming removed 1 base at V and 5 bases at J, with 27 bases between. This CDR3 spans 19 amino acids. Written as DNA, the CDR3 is TGCGCCAGCAGCTTGCCCAAGAGCAAAGCAGGGAGAGTCAGAACTGAAGCTTTCTTT. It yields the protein CASSLPKSKAGRVRTEAFF. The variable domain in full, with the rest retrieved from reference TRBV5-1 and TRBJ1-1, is KAGVTQTPRYLIKTRGQQVTLSCSPISGHRSVSWYQQTPGQGLQFLFEYFSETQRNKGNFPGRFSGRQFSNSRSEMNVSTLELGDSALYLCASSLPKSKAGRVRTEAFFGQGTRLTVV.

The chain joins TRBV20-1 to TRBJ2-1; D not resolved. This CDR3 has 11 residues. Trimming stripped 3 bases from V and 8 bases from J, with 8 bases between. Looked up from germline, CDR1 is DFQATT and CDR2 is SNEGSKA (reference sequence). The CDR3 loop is CSASDGYEQFF. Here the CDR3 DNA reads TGCAGTGCTAGTGACGGCTATGAGCAGTTCTTC.

CDR3 residues: CASSLRGLTSHSSYNEQFF. CDR3 DNA sequence: TGCGCCAGCAGCTTGCGGGGCTTGACTAGTCATAGCTCCTACAATGAGCAGTTCTTC. The genes are TRBV5-1 and TRBJ2-1, with D possibly being TRBD2 (6 bases). The germline gives CDR1 SGHRS, CDR2 YFSETQ. Trimming took off 1 base at V and 0 bases at J, with 20 bases between the two ends. The CDR3 consists of 19 residues.

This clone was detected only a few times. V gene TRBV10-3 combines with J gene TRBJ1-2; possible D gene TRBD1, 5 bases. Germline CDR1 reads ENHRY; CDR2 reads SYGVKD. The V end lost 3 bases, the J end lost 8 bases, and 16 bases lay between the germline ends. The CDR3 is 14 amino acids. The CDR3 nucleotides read TGTGCCATCAGTGAATATCCAGGGAAGGGAGGCTACACCTTC. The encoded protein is CAISEYPGKGGYTF.

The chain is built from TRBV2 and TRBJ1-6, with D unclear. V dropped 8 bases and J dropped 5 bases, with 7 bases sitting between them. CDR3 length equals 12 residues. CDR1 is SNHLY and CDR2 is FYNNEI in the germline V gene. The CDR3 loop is CASGVDNSPLHF. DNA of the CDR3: TGTGCCAGCGGGGTGGATAATTCACCCCTCCACTTT.

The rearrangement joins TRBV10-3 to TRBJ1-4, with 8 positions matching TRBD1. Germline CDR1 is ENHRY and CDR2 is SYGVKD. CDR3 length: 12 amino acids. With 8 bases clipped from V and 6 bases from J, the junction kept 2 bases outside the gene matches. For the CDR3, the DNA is TGTGCCATCGGACAGGGATATGAAAAACTGTTTTTT. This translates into CAIGQGYEKLFF.

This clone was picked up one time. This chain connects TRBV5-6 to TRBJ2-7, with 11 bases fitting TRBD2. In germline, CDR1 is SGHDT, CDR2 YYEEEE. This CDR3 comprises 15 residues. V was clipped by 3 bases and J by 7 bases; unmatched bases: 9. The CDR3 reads CASSSGLAGVWEQYF. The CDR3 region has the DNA TGTGCCAGCAGCTCCGGACTAGCGGGTGTCTGGGAGCAGTACTTC.

The CDR3 nucleotides read TGTGCCAGCAGTCCCCGGGGGAGCGGGGGGTACGAGCAGTACTTC. It encodes CASSPRGSGGYEQYF. J is TRBJ2-7 and V is TRBV28, with TRBD2 identical over 9 bases. Trimming took 5 bases from V and 4 from J; bases not matched to a gene: 9. The CDR3 is made up of 15 amino acids. Germline loops: CDR1 MDHEN, CDR2 SYDVKM.

DNA of the CDR3: TGCGCCAGCAGCCAAGAAGACAGAGGCTACGAGCAGTACTTC. It yields the protein CASSQEDRGYEQYF. The chain recombines TRBV4-1 with TRBJ2-7; D might be TRBD1 (5 bases). V dropped 0 bases and J dropped 3 bases, with 9 bases sitting between them. CDR3 size: 14 residues. The V gene's germline CDR1 is MGHRA and CDR2 YSYEKL.

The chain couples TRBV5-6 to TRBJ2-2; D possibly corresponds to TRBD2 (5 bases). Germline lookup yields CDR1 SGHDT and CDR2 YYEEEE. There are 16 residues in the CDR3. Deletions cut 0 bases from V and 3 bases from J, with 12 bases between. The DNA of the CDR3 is TGTGCCAGCAGCTTGGTGCGGGTAAAGGACACCGGGGAGCTGTTTTTT. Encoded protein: CASSLVRVKDTGELFF.

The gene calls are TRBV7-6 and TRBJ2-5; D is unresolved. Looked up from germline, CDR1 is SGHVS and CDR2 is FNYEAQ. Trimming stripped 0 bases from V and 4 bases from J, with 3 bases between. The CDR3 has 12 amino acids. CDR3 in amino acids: CASSLAPETQYF. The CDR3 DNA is TGTGCCAGCAGCTTAGCGCCAGAGACCCAGTACTTC.

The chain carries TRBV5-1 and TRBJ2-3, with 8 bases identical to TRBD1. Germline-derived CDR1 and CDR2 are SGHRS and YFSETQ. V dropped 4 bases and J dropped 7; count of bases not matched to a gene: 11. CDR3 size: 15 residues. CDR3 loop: CASSGGQDGWYTQYF. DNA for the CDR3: TGCGCCAGCAGCGGGGGACAGGATGGGTGGTATACGCAGTATTTT.

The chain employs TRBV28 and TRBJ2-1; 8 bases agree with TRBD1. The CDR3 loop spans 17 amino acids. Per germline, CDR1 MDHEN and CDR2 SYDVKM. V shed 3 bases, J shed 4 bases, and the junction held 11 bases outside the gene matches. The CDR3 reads CASSLARGRGHYNEQFF. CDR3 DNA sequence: TGTGCCAGCAGTTTGGCAAGAGGCAGGGGGCATTACAATGAGCAGTTCTTC. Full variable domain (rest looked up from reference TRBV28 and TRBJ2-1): DVKVTQSSRYLVKRTGEKVFLECVQDMDHENMFWYRQDPGLGLRLIYFSYDVKMKEKGDIPEGYSVSREKKERFSLILESASTNQTSMYLCASSLARGRGHYNEQFFGPGTRLTVL.

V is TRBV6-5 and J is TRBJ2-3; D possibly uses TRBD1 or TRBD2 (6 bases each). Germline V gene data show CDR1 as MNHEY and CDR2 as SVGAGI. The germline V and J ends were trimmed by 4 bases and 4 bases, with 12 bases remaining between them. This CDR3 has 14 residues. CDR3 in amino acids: CASSWTRGADTQYF. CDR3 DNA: TGTGCCAGCAGTTGGACAAGGGGGGCAGATACGCAGTATTTT.

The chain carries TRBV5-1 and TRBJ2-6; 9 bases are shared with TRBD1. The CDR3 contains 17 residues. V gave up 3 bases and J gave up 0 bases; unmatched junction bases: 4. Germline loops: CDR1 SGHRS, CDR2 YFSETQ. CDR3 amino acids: CASSSGQGYSGANVLTF. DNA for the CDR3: TGCGCCAGCAGCTCGGGACAGGGTTACTCTGGGGCCAACGTCCTGACTTTC.

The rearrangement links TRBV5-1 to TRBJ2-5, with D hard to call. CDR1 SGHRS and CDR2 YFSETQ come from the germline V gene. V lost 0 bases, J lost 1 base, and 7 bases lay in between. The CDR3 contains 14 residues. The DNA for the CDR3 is TGCGCCAGCAGCTTGGAAGCGTTCCAAGAGACCCAGTACTTC. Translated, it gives CASSLEAFQETQYF. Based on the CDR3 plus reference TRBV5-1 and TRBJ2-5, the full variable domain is KAGVTQTPRYLIKTRGQQVTLSCSPISGHRSVSWYQQTPGQGLQFLFEYFSETQRNKGNFPGRFSGRQFSNSRSEMNVSTLELGDSALYLCASSLEAFQETQYFGPGTRLLVL.

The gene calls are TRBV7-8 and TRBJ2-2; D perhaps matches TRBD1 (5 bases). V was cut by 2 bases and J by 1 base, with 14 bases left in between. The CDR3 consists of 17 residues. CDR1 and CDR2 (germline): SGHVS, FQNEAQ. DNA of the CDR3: TGTGCCAGCAGCTTATACCCAGGGAATCTGAACACCGGGGAGCTGTTTTTT. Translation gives CASSLYPGNLNTGELFF.

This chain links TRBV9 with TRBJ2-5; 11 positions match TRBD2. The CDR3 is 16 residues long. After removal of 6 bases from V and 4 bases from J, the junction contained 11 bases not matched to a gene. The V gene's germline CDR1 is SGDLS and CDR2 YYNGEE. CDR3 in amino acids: CASNPGTSGLRETQYF. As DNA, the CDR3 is TGTGCCAGCAATCCCGGGACTAGCGGTCTGCGAGAGACCCAGTACTTC.

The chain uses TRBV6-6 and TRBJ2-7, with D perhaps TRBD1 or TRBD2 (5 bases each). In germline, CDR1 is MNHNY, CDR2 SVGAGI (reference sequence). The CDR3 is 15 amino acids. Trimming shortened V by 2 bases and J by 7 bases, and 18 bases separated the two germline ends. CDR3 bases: TGTGCCAGCAGTTACGCCACCGGGGCGCTGAGGGAGCAGTACTTC. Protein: CASSYATGALREQYF.

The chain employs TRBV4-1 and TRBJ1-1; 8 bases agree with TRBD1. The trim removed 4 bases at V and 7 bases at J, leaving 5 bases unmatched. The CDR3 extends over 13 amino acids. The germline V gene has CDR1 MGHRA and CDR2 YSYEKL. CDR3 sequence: CASSPGTGLEAFF. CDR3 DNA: TGCGCCAGCAGCCCCGGGACAGGCCTTGAAGCTTTCTTT.

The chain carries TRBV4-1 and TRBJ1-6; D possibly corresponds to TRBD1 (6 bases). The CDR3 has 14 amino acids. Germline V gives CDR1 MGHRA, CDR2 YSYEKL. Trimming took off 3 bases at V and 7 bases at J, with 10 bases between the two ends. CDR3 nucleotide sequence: TGCGCCAGCAGCCAGACAGGTTTAAATTCACCCCTCCACTTT. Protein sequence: CASSQTGLNSPLHF.

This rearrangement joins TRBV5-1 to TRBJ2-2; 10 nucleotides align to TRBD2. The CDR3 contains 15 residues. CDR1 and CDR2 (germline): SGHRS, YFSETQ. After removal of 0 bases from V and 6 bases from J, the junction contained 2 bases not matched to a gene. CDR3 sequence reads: CASSLVLAGPGELFF. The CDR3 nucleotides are TGCGCCAGCAGCTTGGTACTAGCGGGACCCGGGGAGCTGTTTTTT. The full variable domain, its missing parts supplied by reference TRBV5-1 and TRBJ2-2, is KAGVTQTPRYLIKTRGQQVTLSCSPISGHRSVSWYQQTPGQGLQFLFEYFSETQRNKGNFPGRFSGRQFSNSRSEMNVSTLELGDSALYLCASSLVLAGPGELFFGEGSRLTVL.